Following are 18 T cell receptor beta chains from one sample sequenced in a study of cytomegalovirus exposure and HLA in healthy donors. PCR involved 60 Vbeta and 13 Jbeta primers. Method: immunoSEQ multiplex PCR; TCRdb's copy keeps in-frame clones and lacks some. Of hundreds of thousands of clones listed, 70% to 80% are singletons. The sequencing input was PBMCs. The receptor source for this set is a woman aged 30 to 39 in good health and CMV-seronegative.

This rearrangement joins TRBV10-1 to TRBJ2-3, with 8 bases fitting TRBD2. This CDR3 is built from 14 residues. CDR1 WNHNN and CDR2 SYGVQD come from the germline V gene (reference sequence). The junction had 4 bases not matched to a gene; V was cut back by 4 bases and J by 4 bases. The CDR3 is CASSGTGGADTQYF. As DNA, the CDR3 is TGCGCCAGCAGTGGAACGGGAGGGGCAGATACGCAGTATTTT.

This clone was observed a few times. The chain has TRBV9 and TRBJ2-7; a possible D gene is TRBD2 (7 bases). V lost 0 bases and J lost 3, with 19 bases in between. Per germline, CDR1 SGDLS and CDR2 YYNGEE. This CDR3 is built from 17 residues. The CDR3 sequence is CASSVATGRGTDYEQYF. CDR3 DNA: TGTGCCAGCAGCGTAGCTACGGGGAGGGGGACTGACTACGAGCAGTACTTC.

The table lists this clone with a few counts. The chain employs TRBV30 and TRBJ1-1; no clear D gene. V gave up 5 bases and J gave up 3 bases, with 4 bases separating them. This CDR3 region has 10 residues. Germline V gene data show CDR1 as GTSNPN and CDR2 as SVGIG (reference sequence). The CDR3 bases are TGTGCCTGGGGGCACACTGAAGCTTTCTTT. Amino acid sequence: CAWGHTEAFF.

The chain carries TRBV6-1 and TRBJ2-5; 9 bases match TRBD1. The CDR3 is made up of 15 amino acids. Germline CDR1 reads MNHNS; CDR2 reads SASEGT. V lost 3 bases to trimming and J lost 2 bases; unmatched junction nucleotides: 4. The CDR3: CASSDPDRGQETQYF. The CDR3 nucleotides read TGTGCCAGCAGTGACCCGGACAGGGGACAAGAGACCCAGTACTTC.

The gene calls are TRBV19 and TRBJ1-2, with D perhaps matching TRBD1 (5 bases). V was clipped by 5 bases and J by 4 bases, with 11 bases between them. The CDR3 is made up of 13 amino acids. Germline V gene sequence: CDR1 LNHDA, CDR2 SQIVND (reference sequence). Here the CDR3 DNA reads TGTGCCAGTAGTTTGGCCAGGGTCTATGGCTACACCTTC. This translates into CASSLARVYGYTF. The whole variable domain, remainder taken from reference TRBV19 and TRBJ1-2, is DGGITQSPKYLFRKEGQNVTLSCEQNLNHDAMYWYRQDPGQGLRLIYYSQIVNDFQKGDIAEGYSVSREKKESFPLTVTSAQKNPTAFYLCASSLARVYGYTFGSGTRLTVV.

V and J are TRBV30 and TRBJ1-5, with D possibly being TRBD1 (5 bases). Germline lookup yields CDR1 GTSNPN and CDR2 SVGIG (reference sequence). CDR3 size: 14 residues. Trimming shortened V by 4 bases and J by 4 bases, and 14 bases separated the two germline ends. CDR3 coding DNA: TGTGCCTGGAATTTGGGCAGGGATAATCAGCCCCAGCATTTT. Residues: CAWNLGRDNQPQHF.

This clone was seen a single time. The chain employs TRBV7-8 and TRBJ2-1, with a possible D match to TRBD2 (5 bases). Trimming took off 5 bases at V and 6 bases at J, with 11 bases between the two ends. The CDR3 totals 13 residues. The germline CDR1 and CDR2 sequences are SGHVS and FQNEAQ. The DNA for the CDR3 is TGTGCCAGCAGCCCGGGGAGAGTCAATGAGCAGTTCTTC. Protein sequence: CASSPGRVNEQFF.

The CDR3 loop reads CASSRTSGRTGELFF. CDR3 sequence (DNA): TGTGCCAGCAGCAGGACTAGCGGGAGGACCGGGGAGCTGTTTTTT. The rearrangement links TRBV6-1 to TRBJ2-2; TRBD2 matches 14 bases. This CDR3 spans 15 amino acids. Germline V lookup: CDR1 MNHNS, CDR2 SASEGT. Trimming took 6 bases from V and 5 from J; bases not matched to a gene: 2.

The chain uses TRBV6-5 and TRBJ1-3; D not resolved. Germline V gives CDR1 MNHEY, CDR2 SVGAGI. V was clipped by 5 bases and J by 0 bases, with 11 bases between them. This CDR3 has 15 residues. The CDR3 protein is CASSPREASGNTIYF. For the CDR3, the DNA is TGTGCCAGCAGTCCTCGCGAAGCCTCTGGAAACACCATATATTTT.

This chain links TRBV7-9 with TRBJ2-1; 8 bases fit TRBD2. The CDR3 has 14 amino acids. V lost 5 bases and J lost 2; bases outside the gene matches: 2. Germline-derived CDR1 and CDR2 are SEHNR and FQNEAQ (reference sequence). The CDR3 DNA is TGTGCCAGCAGCGGAGCGGGGGCCTACAATGAGCAGTTCTTC. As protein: CASSGAGAYNEQFF.

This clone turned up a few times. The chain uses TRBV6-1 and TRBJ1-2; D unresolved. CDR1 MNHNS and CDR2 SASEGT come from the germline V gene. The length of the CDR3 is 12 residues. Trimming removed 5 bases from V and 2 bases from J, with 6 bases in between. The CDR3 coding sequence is TGTGCCAGCAGTTCAGGAAACTATGGCTACACCTTC. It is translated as CASSSGNYGYTF.

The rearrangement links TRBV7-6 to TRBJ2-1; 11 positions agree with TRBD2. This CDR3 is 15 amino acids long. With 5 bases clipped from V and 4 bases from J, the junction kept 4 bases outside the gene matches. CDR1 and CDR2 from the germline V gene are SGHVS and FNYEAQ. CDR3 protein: CASSPPSGGYNEQFF. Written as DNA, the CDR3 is TGTGCCAGCAGCCCGCCTAGCGGGGGGTACAATGAGCAGTTCTTC.

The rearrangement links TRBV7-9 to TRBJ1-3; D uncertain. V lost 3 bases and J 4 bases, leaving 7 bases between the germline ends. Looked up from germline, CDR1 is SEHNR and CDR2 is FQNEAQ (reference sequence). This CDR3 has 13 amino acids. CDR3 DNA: TGTGCCAGCAGCTTGGGAGCAGGAAACACCATATATTTT. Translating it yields CASSLGAGNTIYF.

CDR3 amino acids: CASSPDRTSYEQYF. The CDR3, as DNA: TGCGCCAGCAGTCCGGACAGGACCTCCTACGAGCAGTACTTC. The chain is built from TRBV10-1 and TRBJ2-7; 7 bases map to TRBD1. The CDR3 has 14 residues. In germline, CDR1 is WNHNN, CDR2 SYGVQD (reference sequence). With V trimmed by 5 bases and J by 0 bases, 4 bases remained unmatched.

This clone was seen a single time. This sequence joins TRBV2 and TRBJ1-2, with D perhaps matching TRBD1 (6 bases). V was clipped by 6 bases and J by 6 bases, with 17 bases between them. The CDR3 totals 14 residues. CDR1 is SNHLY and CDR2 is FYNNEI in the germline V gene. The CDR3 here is CASRGRGAPHGYTF. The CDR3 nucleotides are TGTGCCAGCAGGGGCAGGGGCGCCCCGCATGGCTACACCTTC.

This chain's CDR3 is CSVEGPDRVAYEQYF. As DNA, the CDR3 is TGCAGCGTTGAAGGGCCAGACAGGGTAGCCTACGAGCAGTACTTC. The chain is built from TRBV29-1 and TRBJ2-7; 7 bases are a match to TRBD1. Germline V gives CDR1 SQVTM, CDR2 ANQGSEA. This CDR3 region has 15 residues. The V and J ends lost 1 base and 2 bases, in that order; junction bases with no gene match: 8.

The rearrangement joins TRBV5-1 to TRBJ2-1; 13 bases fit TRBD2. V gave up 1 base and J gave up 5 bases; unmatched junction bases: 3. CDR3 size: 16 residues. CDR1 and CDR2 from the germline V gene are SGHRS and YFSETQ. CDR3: CASSLSGTSGNNEQFF. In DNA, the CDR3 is TGCGCCAGCAGCTTGTCCGGGACTAGCGGGAACAATGAGCAGTTCTTC.

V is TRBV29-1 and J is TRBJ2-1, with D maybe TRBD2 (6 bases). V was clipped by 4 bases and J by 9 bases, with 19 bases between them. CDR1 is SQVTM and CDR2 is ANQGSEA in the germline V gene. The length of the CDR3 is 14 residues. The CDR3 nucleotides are TGCAGCGTTGTCTTGCTTCGGGAGACGGGTGAGCAGTTCTTC. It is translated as CSVVLLRETGEQFF.